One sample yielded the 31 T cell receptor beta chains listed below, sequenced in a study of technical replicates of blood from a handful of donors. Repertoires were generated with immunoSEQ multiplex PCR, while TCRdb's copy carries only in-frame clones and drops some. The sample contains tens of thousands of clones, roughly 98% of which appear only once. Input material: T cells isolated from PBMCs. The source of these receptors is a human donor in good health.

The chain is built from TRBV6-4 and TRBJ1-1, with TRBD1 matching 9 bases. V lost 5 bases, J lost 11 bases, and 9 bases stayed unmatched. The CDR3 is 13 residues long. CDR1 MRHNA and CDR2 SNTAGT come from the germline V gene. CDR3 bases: TGTGCCAGCAGTCCGGACAGGGGCATACCGGCTTTCTTT. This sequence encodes CASSPDRGIPAFF.

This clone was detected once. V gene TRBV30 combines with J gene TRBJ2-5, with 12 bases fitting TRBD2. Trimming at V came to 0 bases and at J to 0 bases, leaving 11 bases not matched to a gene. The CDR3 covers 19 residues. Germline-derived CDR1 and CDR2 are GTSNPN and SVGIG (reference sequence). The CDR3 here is CAWSVASGGVWGYQETQYF. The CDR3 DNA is TGTGCCTGGAGTGTGGCTAGCGGGGGGGTATGGGGGTACCAAGAGACCCAGTACTTC.

In nucleotides, the CDR3 is TGCGCCAGCAGCTTTCATGGTCGGGGGGGTAGCCCAGATACGCAGTATTTT. Translating gives CASSFHGRGGSPDTQYF. The chain recombines TRBV5-1 with TRBJ2-3; 8 bases agree with TRBD2. The germline gives CDR1 SGHRS, CDR2 YFSETQ. The CDR3 totals 17 residues. Trimming cost V 2 bases and J 4 bases; bases outside gene matches: 12.

This chain's CDR3 is CASSESQLAGNQFF. DNA of the CDR3: TGCGCCAGCAGTGAGTCGCAACTAGCGGGGAATCAGTTCTTC. The rearrangement joins TRBV10-1 to TRBJ2-1; 10 bases map to TRBD2. Germline V gives CDR1 WNHNN, CDR2 SYGVQD (reference sequence). V lost 0 bases to trimming and J lost 13 bases; unmatched junction nucleotides: 6. The CDR3 extends over 14 amino acids.

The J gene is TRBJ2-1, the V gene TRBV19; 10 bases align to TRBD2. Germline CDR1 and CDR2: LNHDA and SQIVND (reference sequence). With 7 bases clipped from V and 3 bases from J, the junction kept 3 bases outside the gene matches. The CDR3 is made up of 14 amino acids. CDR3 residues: CASTTSGNYNEQFF. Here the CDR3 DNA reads TGTGCCAGTACCACTAGCGGGAACTACAATGAGCAGTTCTTC.

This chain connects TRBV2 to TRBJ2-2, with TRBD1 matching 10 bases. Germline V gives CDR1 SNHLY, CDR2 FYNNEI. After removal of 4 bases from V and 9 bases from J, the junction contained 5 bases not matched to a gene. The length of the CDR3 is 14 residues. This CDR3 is CASSGQTGGRELFF. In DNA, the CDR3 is TGTGCCAGCAGTGGACAGACAGGGGGCCGGGAGCTGTTTTTT.

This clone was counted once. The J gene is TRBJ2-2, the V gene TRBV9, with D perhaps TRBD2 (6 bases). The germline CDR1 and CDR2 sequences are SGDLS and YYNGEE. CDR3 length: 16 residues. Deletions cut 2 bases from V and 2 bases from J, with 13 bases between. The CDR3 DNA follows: TGTGCCAGCAGCGTGGTAAGGGACTCAAACACCGGGGAGCTGTTTTTT. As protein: CASSVVRDSNTGELFF.

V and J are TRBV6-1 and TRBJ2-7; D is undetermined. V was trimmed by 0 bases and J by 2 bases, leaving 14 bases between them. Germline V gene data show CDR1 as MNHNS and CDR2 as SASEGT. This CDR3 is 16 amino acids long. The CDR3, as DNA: TGTGCCAGCAGTGAAGCCGGTGTGAGTTACGCCTACGAGCAGTACTTC. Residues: CASSEAGVSYAYEQYF.

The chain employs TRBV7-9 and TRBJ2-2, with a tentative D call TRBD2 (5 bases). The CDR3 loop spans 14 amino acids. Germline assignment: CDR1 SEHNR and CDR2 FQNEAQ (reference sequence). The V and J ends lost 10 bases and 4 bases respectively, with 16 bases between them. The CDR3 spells CATRRGLGTGELFF. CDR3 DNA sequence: TGTGCCACCAGAAGAGGGCTTGGCACCGGGGAGCTGTTTTTT. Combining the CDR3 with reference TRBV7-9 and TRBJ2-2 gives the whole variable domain DTGVSQNPRHKITKRGQNVTFRCDPISEHNRLYWYRQTLGQGPEFLTYFQNEAQLEKSRLLSDRFSAERPKGSFSTLEIQRTEQGDSAMYLCATRRGLGTGELFFGEGSRLTVL.

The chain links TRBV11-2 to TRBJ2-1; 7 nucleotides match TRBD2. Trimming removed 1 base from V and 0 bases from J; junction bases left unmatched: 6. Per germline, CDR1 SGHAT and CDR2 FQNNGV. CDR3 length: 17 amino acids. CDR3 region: CASSLVGAGVSYNEQFF. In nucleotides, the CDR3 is TGTGCCAGCAGCTTAGTCGGTGCGGGGGTCTCCTACAATGAGCAGTTCTTC.

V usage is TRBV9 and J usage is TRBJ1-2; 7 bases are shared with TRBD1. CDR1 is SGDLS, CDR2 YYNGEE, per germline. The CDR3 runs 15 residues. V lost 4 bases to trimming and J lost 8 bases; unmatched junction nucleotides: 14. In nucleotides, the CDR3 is TGTGCCAGCAGCTCGGGACAGAAGGGATTCGCGGGCTACACCTTC. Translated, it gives CASSSGQKGFAGYTF.

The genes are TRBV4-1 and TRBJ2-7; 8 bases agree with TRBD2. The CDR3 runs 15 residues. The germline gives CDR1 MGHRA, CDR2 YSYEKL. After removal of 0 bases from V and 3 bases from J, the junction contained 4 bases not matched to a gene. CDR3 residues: CASSQDRLAGYEQYF. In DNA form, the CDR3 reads TGCGCCAGCAGCCAAGATCGGCTAGCGGGCTACGAGCAGTACTTC.

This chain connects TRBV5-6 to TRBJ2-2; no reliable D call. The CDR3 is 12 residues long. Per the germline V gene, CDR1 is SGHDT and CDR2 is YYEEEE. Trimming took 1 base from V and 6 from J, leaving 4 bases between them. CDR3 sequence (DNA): TGTGCCAGCAGCTTGATATCCGGGGAGCTGTTTTTT. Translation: CASSLISGELFF.

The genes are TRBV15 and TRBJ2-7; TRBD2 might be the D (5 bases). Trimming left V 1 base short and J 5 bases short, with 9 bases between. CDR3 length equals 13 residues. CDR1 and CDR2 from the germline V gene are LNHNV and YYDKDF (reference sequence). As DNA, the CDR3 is TGTGCCACCAGCAGAGGGGCGGGCCACGAGCAGTACTTC. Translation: CATSRGAGHEQYF.

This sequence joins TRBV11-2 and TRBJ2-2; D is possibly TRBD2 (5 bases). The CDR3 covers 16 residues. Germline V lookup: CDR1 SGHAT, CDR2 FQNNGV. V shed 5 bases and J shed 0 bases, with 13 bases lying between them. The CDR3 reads CASSVITRANTGELFF. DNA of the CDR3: TGTGCCAGCAGCGTCATAACTAGGGCGAACACCGGGGAGCTGTTTTTT.

CDR3: CASSIDPGLAPKETQYF. DNA for the CDR3: TGTGCCAGTAGTATAGATCCTGGACTAGCACCAAAAGAGACCCAGTACTTC. This sequence joins TRBV19 and TRBJ2-5; the match to TRBD2 covers 8 bases. The CDR3 length is 17 residues. CDR1 is LNHDA and CDR2 is SQIVND in the germline V gene (reference sequence). With V trimmed by 0 bases and J by 3 bases, 9 bases remained unmatched.

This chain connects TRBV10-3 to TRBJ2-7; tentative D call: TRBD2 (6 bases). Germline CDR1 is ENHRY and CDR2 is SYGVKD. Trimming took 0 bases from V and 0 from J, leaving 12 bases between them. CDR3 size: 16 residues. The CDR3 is CAISESGGASSYEQYF. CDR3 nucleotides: TGTGCCATCAGTGAGTCGGGCGGGGCGAGCTCCTACGAGCAGTACTTC.

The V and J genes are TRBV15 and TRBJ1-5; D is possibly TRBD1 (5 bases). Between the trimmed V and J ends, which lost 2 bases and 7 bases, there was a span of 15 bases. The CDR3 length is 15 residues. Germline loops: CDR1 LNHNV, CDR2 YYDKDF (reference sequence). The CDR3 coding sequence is TGTGCCACCAGCAGACAGGGAGGAAGTAACCAGCCCCAGCATTTT. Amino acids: CATSRQGGSNQPQHF.

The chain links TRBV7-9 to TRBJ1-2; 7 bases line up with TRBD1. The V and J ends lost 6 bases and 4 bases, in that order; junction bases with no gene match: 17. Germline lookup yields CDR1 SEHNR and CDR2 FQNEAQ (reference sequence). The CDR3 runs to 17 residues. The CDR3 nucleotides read TGTGCCAGCAGGCCAGGTCTACGGGCAGGGGGTTCCTATGGCTACACCTTC. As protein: CASRPGLRAGGSYGYTF. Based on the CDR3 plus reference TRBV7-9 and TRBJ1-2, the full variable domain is DTGVSQNPRHKITKRGQNVTFRCDPISEHNRLYWYRQTLGQGPEFLTYFQNEAQLEKSRLLSDRFSAERPKGSFSTLEIQRTEQGDSAMYLCASRPGLRAGGSYGYTFGSGTRLTVV.

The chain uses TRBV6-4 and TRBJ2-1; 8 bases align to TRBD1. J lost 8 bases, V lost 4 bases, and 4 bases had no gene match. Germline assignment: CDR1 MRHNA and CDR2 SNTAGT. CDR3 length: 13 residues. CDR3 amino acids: CASSVTGVDEQFF. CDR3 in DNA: TGTGCCAGCAGTGTGACAGGGGTAGATGAGCAGTTCTTC.

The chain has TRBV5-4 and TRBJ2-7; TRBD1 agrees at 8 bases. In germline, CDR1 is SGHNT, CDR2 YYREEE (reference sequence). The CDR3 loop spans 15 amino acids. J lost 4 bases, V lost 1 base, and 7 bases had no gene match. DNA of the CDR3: TGTGCCAGCAGCTTGCCCCTACAGGGGGATTACGAGCAGTACTTC. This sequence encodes CASSLPLQGDYEQYF.

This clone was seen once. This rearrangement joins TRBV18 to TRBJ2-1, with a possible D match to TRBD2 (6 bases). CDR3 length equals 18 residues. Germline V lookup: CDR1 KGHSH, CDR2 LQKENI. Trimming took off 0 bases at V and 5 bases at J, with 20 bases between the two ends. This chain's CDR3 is CASSPPTSRGGPHNEQFF. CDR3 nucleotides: TGTGCCAGCTCACCACCTACTTCTCGGGGAGGACCCCACAATGAGCAGTTCTTC.

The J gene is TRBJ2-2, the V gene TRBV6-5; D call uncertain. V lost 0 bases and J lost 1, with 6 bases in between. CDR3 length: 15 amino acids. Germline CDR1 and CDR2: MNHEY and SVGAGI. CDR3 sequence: CASSYSARNTGELFF. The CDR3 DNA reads TGTGCCAGCAGTTACTCCGCCAGGAACACCGGGGAGCTGTTTTTT.

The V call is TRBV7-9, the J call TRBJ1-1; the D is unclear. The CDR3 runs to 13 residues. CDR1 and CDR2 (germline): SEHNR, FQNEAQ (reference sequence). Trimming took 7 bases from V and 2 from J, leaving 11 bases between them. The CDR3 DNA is TGTGCCAGCACCATCGGGTTTAACACTGAAGCTTTCTTT. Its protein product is CASTIGFNTEAFF.

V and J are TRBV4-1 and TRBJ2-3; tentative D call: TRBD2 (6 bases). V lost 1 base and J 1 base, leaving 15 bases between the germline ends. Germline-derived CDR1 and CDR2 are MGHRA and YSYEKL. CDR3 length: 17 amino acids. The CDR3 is CASSQASRGVRTDTQYF. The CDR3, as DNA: TGCGCCAGCAGCCAAGCGTCTCGCGGGGTCCGCACAGATACGCAGTATTTT.

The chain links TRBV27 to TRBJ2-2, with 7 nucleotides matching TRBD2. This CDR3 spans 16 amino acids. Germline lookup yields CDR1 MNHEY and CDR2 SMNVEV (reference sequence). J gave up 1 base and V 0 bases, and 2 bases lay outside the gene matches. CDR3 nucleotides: TGTGCCAGCAGTTTATCAGCGGGGTGGAACACCGGGGAGCTGTTTTTT. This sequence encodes CASSLSAGWNTGELFF.

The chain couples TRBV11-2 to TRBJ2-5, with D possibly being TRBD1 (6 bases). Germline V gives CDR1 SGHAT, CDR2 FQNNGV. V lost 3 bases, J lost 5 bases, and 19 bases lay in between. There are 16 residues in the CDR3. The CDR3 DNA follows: TGTGCCAGCAGCTTGGTTGGTCAGGGGAAAAAGGAGACCCAGTACTTC. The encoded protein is CASSLVGQGKKETQYF.

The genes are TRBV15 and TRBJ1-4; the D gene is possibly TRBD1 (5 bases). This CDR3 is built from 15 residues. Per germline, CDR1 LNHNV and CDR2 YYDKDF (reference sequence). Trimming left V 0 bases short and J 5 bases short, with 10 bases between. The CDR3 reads CATSRDRQGNEKLFF. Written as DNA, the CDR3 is TGTGCCACCAGCAGAGATCGGCAGGGAAATGAAAAACTGTTTTTT.

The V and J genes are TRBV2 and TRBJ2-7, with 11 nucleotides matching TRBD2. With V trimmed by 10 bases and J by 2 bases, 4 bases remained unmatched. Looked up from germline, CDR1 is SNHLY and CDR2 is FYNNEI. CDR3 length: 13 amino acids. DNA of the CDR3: TGTGCCAAAAAGGGACTAGCGGCCTACGAGCAGTACTTC. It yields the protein CAKKGLAAYEQYF.

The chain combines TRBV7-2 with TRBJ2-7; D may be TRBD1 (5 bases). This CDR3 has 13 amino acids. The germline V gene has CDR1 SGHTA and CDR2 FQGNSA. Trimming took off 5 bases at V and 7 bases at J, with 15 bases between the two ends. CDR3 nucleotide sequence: TGTGCCAGCAGCGGAGCTAGGGGTGGGGAGCAGTACTTC. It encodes CASSGARGGEQYF.

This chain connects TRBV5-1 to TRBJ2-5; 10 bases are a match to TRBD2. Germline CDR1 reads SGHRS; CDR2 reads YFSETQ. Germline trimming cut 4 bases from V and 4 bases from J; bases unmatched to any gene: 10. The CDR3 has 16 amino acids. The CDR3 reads CASSPTGAGGGETQYF. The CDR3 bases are TGCGCCAGCAGCCCCACGGGAGCGGGAGGGGGAGAGACCCAGTACTTC.